The TCR beta chain under discussion was sequenced for a study of CD8+ T cells in alopecia areata. This clone was picked up one time. Its matching antigen is unknown. Whole-study results and caveats: Both scalp clonality and the expanded CD8+ clones among the top 100 showed a significant decrease with tofacitinib. Many expanded lesional clones persisted in scalp and blood during tofacitinib.

Treatment defined: oral pan-JAK inhibitor, 5-10 mg twice daily. Isolation of CD4+ and CD8+ T cells from PBMCs was achieved by sorting. Sequencing templates came from extracted RNA that was reverse transcribed into cDNA. Clones were read by immunoSEQ multiplex PCR, and TCRdb kept only the in-frame ones, dropping some. The table records approximately 200,000 clones, 50% to 60% of them present only once. From germline, CDR1 is SGHTA and CDR2 FQGNSA. V was trimmed by 5 bases and J by 5 bases, leaving 12 bases between them. The CDR3 runs to 13 residues. The source of this sequence is a human donor with alopecia areata. This specimen was CD4+ T cells sorted from blood, taken at week 4, from a patient treated with tofacitinib. This chain connects TRBV7-2 to TRBJ2-5; the D gene is possibly TRBD2 (5 bases). In DNA, the CDR3 is TGTGCCAGCAGCACCACTAGGCAGGAGACCCAGTACTTC. Its translation is CASSTTRQETQYF.